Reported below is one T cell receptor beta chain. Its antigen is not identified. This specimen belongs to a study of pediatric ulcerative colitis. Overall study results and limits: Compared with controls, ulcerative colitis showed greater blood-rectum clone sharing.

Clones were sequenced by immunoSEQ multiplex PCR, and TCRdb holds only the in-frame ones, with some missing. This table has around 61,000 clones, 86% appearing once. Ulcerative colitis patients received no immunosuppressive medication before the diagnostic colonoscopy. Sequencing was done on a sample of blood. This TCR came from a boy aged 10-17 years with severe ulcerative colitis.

The CDR3 DNA follows: TGTGCCACCAGCCCCGCGGGTCTAGCGGGAGTATTAGGTGAGCAGTTCTTC. Translation gives CATSPAGLAGVLGEQFF. V and J are TRBV15 and TRBJ2-1; 10 bases are shared with TRBD2. CDR1 LNHNV and CDR2 YYDKDF come from the germline V gene (reference sequence). This CDR3 is 17 amino acids long. V dropped 5 bases and J dropped 9; count of bases not matched to a gene: 16.